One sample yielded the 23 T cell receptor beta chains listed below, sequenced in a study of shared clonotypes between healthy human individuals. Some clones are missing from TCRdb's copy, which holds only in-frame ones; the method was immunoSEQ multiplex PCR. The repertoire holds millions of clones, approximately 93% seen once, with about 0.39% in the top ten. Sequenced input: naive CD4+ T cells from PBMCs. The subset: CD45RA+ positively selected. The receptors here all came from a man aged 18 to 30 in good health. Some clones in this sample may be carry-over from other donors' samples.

DNA for the CDR3: TGTGCCAGCAGACCGGGAGCTAGCACAGATACGCAGTATTTT. Its translation is CASRPGASTDTQYF. The chain combines TRBV7-3 with TRBJ2-3; tentatively, D is TRBD2 (6 bases). Deletions cut 6 bases from V and 0 bases from J, with 10 bases between. The germline V gene has CDR1 SGHTA and CDR2 FQGTGA. This CDR3 has 14 amino acids.

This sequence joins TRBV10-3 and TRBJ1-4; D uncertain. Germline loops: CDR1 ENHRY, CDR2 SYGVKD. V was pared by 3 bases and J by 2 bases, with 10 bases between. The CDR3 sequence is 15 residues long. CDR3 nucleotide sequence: TGTGCCATCAGTGAATCGCTGGCCACTAATGAAAAACTGTTTTTT. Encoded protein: CAISESLATNEKLFF.

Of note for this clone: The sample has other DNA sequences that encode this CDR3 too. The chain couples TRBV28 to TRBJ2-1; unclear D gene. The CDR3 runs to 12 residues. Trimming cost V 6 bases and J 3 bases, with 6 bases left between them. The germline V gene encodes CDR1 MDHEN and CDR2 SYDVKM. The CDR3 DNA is TGTGCCAGCAGCCTCAACTACAATGAGCAGTTCTTC. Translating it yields CASSLNYNEQFF.

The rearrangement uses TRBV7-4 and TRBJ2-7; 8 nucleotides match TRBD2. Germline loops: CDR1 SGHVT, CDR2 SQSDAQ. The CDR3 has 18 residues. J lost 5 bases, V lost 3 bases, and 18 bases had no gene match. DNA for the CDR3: TGTGCCAGCAGCTTGGGTCTGGGATTGAGGACTAGCAGCCACGAGCAGTACTTC. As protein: CASSLGLGLRTSSHEQYF.

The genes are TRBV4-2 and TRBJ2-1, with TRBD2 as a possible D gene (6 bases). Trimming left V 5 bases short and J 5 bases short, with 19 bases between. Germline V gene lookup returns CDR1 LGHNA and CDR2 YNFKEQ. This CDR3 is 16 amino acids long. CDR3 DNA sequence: TGTGCCAGCAGCTCTGAGGGCGTTCGGACTAACAATGAGCAGTTCTTC. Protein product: CASSSEGVRTNNEQFF.

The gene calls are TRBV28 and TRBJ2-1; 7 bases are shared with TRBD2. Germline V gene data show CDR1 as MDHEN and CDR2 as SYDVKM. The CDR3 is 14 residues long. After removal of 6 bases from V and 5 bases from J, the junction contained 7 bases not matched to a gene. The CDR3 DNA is TGTGCCAGCAGCCAGGGACTACCCCACAATGAGCAGTTCTTC. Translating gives CASSQGLPHNEQFF.

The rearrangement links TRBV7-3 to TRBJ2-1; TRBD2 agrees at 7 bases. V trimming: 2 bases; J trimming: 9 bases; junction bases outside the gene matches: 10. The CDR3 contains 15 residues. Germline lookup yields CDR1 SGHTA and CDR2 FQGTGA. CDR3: CASSLQRDPRSEQFF. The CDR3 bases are TGTGCCAGCAGCTTACAGCGGGATCCTAGGAGTGAGCAGTTCTTC.

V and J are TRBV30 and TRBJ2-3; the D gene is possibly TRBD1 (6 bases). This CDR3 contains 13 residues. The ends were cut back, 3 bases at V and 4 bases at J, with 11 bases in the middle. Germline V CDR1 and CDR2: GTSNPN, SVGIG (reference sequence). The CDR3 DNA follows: TGTGCCTGGAGCAAACAGGGTGCAGATACGCAGTATTTT. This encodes CAWSKQGADTQYF.

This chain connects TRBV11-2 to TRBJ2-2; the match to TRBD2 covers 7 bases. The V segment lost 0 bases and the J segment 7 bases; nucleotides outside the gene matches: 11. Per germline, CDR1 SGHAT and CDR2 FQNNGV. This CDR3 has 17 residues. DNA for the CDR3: TGTGCCAGCAGCTTAGATCTCGCGGCTAGCGGCGTCGGGGAGCTGTTTTTT. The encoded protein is CASSLDLAASGVGELFF.

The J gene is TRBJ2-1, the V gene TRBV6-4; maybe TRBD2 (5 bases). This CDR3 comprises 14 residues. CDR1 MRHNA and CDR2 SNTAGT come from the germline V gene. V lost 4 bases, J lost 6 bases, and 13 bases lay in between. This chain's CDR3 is CASSAEDGRNEQFF. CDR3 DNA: TGTGCCAGCAGTGCGGAGGACGGGCGCAATGAGCAGTTCTTC.

CDR3 nucleotide sequence: TGTGCCACGACTAACGACAGGCGTTATGAAAAACTGTTTTTT. Translating it yields CATTNDRRYEKLFF. This chain connects TRBV15 to TRBJ1-4; D perhaps matches TRBD1 (6 bases). Trimming stripped 9 bases from V and 6 bases from J, with 17 bases between. CDR1 is LNHNV, CDR2 YYDKDF, per germline (reference sequence). The CDR3 totals 14 residues.

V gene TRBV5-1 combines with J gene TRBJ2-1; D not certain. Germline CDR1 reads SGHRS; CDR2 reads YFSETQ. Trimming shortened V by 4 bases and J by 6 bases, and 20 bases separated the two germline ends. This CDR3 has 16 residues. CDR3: CASSRVGLHYSNEQFF. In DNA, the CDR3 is TGCGCCAGCAGCCGCGTAGGTCTACACTATAGCAATGAGCAGTTCTTC.

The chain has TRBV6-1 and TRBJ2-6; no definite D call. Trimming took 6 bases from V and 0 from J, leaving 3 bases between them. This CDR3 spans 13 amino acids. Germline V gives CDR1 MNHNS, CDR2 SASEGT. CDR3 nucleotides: TGTGCCAGCAGGACCTCTGGGGCCAACGTCCTGACTTTC. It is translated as CASRTSGANVLTF.

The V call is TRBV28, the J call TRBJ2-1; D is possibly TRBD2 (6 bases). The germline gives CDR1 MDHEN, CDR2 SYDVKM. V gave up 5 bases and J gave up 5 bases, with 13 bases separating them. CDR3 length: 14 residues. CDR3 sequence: CASSRSGRNNEQFF. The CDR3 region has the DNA TGTGCCAGCAGTCGGAGCGGGCGCAACAATGAGCAGTTCTTC.

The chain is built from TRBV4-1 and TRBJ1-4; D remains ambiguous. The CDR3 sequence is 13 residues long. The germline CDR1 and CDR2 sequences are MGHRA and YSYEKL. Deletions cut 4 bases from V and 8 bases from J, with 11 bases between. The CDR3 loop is CASSPIIREKLFF. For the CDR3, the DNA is TGCGCCAGCAGCCCGATAATAAGGGAAAAACTGTTTTTT.

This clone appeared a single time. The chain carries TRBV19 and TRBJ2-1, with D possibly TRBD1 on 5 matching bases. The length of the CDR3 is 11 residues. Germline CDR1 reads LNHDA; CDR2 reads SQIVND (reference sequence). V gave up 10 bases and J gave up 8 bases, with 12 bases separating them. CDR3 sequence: CATHWGDEQFF. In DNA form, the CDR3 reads TGTGCCACCCATTGGGGCGATGAGCAGTTCTTC.

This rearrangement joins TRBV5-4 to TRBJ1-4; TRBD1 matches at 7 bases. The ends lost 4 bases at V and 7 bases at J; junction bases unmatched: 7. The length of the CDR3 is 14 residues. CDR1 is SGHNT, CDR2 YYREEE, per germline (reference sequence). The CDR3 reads CASSPTGTSEKLFF. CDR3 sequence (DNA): TGTGCCAGCAGCCCGACAGGGACTTCTGAAAAACTGTTTTTT.

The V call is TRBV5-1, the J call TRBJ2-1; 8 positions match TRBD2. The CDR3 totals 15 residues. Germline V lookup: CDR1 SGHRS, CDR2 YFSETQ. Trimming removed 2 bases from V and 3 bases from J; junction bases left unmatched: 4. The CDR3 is CASSLRTSFYNEQFF. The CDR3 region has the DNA TGCGCCAGCAGCTTAAGGACTAGCTTCTACAATGAGCAGTTCTTC.

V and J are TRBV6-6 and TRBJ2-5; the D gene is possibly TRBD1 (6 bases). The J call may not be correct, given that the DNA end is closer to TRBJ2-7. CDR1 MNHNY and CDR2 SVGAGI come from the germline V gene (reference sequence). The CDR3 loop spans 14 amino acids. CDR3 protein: CASSPGTTYYEQYF. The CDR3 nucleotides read TGTGCCAGCAGCCCCGGGACAACCTACTACGAGCAGTACTTC.

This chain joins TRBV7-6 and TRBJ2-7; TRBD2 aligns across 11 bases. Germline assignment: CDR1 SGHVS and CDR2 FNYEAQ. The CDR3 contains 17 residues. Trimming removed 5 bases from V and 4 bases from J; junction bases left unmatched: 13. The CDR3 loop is CASSQTLGLAEVYEQYF. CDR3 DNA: TGTGCCAGCAGCCAAACCCTGGGACTAGCGGAAGTATACGAGCAGTACTTC.

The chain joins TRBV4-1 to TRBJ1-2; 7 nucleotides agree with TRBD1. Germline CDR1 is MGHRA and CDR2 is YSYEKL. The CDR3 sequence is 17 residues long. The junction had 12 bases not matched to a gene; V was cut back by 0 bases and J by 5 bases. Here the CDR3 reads CASSQDRPGQQGYGYTF. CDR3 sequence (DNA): TGCGCCAGCAGCCAAGATCGCCCGGGACAGCAAGGATATGGCTACACCTTC.

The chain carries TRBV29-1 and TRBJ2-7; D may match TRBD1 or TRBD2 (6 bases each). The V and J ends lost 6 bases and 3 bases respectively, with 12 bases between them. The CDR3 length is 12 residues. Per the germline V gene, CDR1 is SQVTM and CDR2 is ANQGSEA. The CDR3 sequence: CSVTGDIYEQYF. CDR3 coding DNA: TGCAGCGTCACGGGGGACATCTACGAGCAGTACTTC.

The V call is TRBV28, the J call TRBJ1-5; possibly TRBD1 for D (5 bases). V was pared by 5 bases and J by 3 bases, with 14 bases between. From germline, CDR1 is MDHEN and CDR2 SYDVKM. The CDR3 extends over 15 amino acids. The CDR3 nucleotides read TGTGCCAGCAGTCTTGCCGGGACTCCCAATCAGCCCCAGCATTTT. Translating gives CASSLAGTPNQPQHF.